Listed below are T cell receptor beta chains from one sample, sequenced in a study of cytomegalovirus exposure and HLA in healthy donors. Profiling relied on immunoSEQ multiplex PCR, and the TCRdb table lists in-frame clones only, not all of them. This table holds about 120,000 clones, 81% found once. The sample consisted of PBMCs. The source is a man aged 35-49 years in good health and CMV-seronegative. CDR3s include the opening cysteine and the closing phenylalanine or tryptophan. D genes are given only for firm matches. Not all rows give a size; the values are once, few, many and, for expanded clones, a class.

J gene | clone size | V gene | D gene | CDR3 protein | CDR3 DNA
TRBJ1-5 | NA | TRBV27 | NA | CASSSLRQPQHF | TGTGCCAGCAGTTCCCTGAGACAGCCCCAGCATTTT
TRBJ1-4 | few | TRBV21-1 | NA | CASMEASNEKLFF | TGTGCCAGCATGGAGGCGTCTAATGAAAAACTGTTTTTT
TRBJ1-1 | few | TRBV28 | NA | CASSFSAEAFF | TGTGCCAGCAGTTTCAGTGCTGAAGCTTTCTTT
TRBJ1-1 | NA | TRBV6-5 | TRBD1 | CASSLTGVGTEAFF | TGTGCCAGCAGCTTGACAGGGGTCGGCACTGAAGCTTTCTTT
TRBJ1-6 | NA | TRBV18 | NA | CASSPRGPGTSSPLHF | TGTGCCAGCTCACCACGGGGTCCTGGGACATCTTCACCCCTCCACTTT
TRBJ1-2 | NA | TRBV5-1 | NA | CASSLEGAYYGYTF | TGCGCCAGCAGCTTGGAAGGGGCTTACTATGGCTACACCTTC
TRBJ2-7 | NA | TRBV27 | TRBD1 | CASKVMTGADEQYF | TGTGCCAGCAAGGTAATGACAGGGGCGGACGAGCAGTACTTC
TRBJ2-7 | NA | TRBV9 | TRBD1 | CASSVRDRLYEQYF | TGTGCCAGCAGCGTCCGGGACAGGCTCTACGAGCAGTACTTC
TRBJ2-7 | NA | TRBV19 | TRBD2 | CASSMRLAGVEQYF | TGTGCCAGTAGTATGAGGTTAGCGGGAGTCGAGCAGTACTTC
TRBJ2-7 | NA | TRBV10-1 | NA | CASSEGGRGFYEQYF | TGCGCCAGCAGTGAGGGCGGTCGGGGATTCTACGAGCAGTACTTC
TRBJ2-7 | NA | TRBV14 | NA | CASSQGWSGILKDEQYF | TGTGCCAGCAGCCAAGGGTGGTCAGGGATACTTAAGGACGAGCAGTACTTC
TRBJ2-5 | NA | TRBV10-2 | TRBD2 | CASKLAGGSETQYF | TGCGCCAGCAAATTAGCGGGGGGTTCGGAGACCCAGTACTTC
TRBJ1-3 | NA | TRBV19 | NA | CASSIDRAAAGNTIYF | TGTGCCAGTAGTATAGATCGCGCGGCCGCTGGAAACACCATATATTTT
TRBJ1-3 | NA | TRBV29-1 | NA | CSVEDQGRRF | TGCAGCGTTGAAGATCAGGGCCGCCGGTTT
TRBJ1-1 | NA | TRBV2 | NA | CASRAGSTEAFF | TGTGCCAGCAGAGCAGGGTCCACTGAAGCTTTCTTT
TRBJ1-5 | NA | TRBV19 | NA | CASSIGQFNQPQHF | TGTGCCAGTAGCATTGGACAGTTCAATCAGCCCCAGCATTTT
TRBJ2-7 | few | TRBV19 | NA | CASSPTIGHEQYF | TGTGCCAGTAGTCCGACTATAGGCCACGAGCAGTACTTC
TRBJ2-2 | few | TRBV5-1 | NA | CASSLLGEPGELFF | TGCGCCAGCAGCTTGCTCGGGGAACCCGGGGAGCTGTTTTTT
TRBJ2-1 | NA | TRBV7-8 | NA | CASTPRRAVGNEQFF | TGTGCCAGCACCCCGCGCAGGGCGGTAGGTAATGAGCAGTTCTTC
TRBJ2-5 | NA | TRBV19 | NA | CASSIVSVTGQQETQYF | TGTGCCAGTAGTATAGTGTCGGTGACAGGCCAGCAAGAGACCCAGTACTTC
TRBJ2-3 | NA | TRBV5-1 | NA | CASSRWDFTDTQYF | TGCGCCAGCAGCCGGTGGGACTTCACAGATACGCAGTATTTT
TRBJ2-7 | once | TRBV29-1 | TRBD1 | CSARTGTEQYF | TGCAGCGCTAGGACAGGGACCGAGCAGTACTTC
TRBJ1-4 | NA | TRBV9 | NA | CASSVVGGGKLFF | TGTGCCAGCAGCGTAGTAGGAGGTGGAAAACTGTTTTTT
TRBJ1-3 | NA | TRBV5-1 | TRBD1 | CASSIGQGAGDFSGNTIYF | TGCGCCAGCAGCATAGGACAGGGGGCCGGGGATTTCTCTGGAAACACCATATATTTT
TRBJ2-3 | NA | TRBV4-3 | TRBD2 | CASSSNSWPGTSGTDTQYF | TGCGCCAGCAGCTCTAACTCCTGGCCCGGGACTAGCGGCACAGATACGCAGTATTTT
TRBJ1-6 | NA | TRBV18 | NA | CASSAMRGARNSPLHF | TGTGCCAGCTCAGCGATGCGGGGGGCGAGGAATTCACCCCTCCACTTT
TRBJ2-1 | NA | TRBV10-3 | TRBD2 | CAIGGGGVQFF | TGTGCCATCGGGGGCGGGGGGGTCCAGTTCTTC
TRBJ2-2 | once | TRBV19 | NA | CASSIRAGWDTGELFF | TGTGCCAGTAGTATAAGGGCAGGGTGGGACACCGGGGAGCTGTTTTTT
TRBJ2-4 | NA | TRBV28 | NA | CASSTGDRIKYF | TGTGCCAGCAGTACCGGAGACAGGATAAAGTACTTC
TRBJ2-5 | NA | TRBV21-1 | NA | CASSKPLEDLKETQYF | TGTGCCAGCAGCAAGCCCCTCGAGGACTTGAAAGAGACCCAGTACTTC
TRBJ1-1 | NA | TRBV9 | TRBD1 | CASSADGQGYTEAFF | TGTGCCAGCAGCGCCGACGGACAGGGCTACACTGAAGCTTTCTTT
TRBJ1-2 | few | TRBV7-9 | TRBD1 | CASSLEGGVVYGYTF | TGTGCCAGCAGCTTAGAAGGGGGCGTCGTCTATGGCTACACCTTC
TRBJ2-5 | once | TRBV9 | TRBD1 | CASSATGTGYETQYF | TGTGCCAGCAGCGCGACCGGGACAGGGTATGAGACCCAGTACTTC
TRBJ1-1 | NA | TRBV5-4 | NA | CASSLNRAVFVATEAFF | TGTGCCAGCAGCTTGAACAGGGCCGTCTTTGTTGCCACTGAAGCTTTCTTT
TRBJ1-4 | NA | TRBV28 | NA | CASGSGDRGEKLFF | TGTGCCAGTGGCTCAGGGGATCGCGGTGAAAAACTGTTTTTT
TRBJ2-7 | once | TRBV11-2 | NA | CASSLAGSYEQYF | TGTGCCAGCAGCTTAGCCGGGAGCTACGAGCAGTACTTC